A selection of T cell receptor beta chains follows, all from one sample in a study of blood T cells in healthy people across ages. TCRdb used MiXCR to reprocess the 5' RACE reads, holding one entry per CDR3 protein. This sample yields over 700,000 distinct CDR3 sequences, of which approximately 53% are seen a single time; about 42% belongs to the top ten. The specimen was blood. The receptors come from a man aged 80 or over in good health. The CDR3 runs from the conserved cysteine through the conserved F or W. The order of the fields is J gene, D gene, clone size, V gene, CDR3 DNA, CDR3 protein. A D gene is named only where the DNA matches it firmly. The size entry is marked missing in some rows and otherwise reads once, few, many or a size class.

TRBJ2-7,TRBD1,NA,TRBV29-1,TGCAGCGTTGCAGGACAGGGGGACTCCTACGAGCAGTACTTC,CSVAGQGDSYEQYF
TRBJ2-5,NA,NA,TRBV12-3/TRBV12-4,TGTGCCAGCAGTACTGACACGACCTACAATGAGCAGTACTTC,CASSTDTTYNEQYF
TRBJ1-2,TRBD1,NA,TRBV29-1,TGCGGCGCCTGGACAGGCCATAACTATGGCTACACCTTC,CGAWTGHNYGYTF
TRBJ2-2,NA,NA,TRBV12-5,TGTGCTAGTGGTCTCAAATGGGGCGGGACGAACACCGGGGAGCTGTTTTTT,CASGLKWGGTNTGELFF
TRBJ1-6,NA,NA,TRBV20-1,TGCAGTGCTAGAGTCGCGGACTCACCCCTCCACTTT,CSARVADSPLHF
TRBJ2-3,NA,NA,TRBV6-4,TGTGCCAGCAGTGACGACCGCAGGTCGCACAGATACGCGTATTTT,CASSDDRRSHRYAYF
TRBJ2-7,NA,few,TRBV15,TGTGCCACCAGCAGAGGCGGCGGCCAAGGTTACGAGCAGTACTTC,CATSRGGGQGYEQYF
TRBJ2-5,NA,few,TRBV5-6,TGTGCCAGCAGCTTTGGAACCTCGGGGACCCAGTACTTC,CASSFGTSGTQYF
TRBJ2-7,TRBD2,NA,TRBV28,TGTGCCAGCAGTCTCGAAGGACTAGCGGGAGTCTTTTCCTCCTACGAGCAGTACTTC,CASSLEGLAGVFSSYEQYF
TRBJ2-7,NA,once,TRBV10-3,TGTGCCATCAGTGACGGGGGTTACGAGCAGTACTTC,CAISDGGYEQYF
TRBJ2-1,TRBD2,NA,TRBV4-2,TGTGCCAGCAGCCAGACAGCGGGGTCCTACAATGAGCAGTTCTTC,CASSQTAGSYNEQFF
TRBJ2-3,TRBD2,NA,TRBV9,TGTGCCAGCAGTAGATTAGCGGGAGGGCCTCAAGATACGCAGTATTTT,CASSRLAGGPQDTQYF
TRBJ2-1,NA,NA,TRBV14,TGTGCCAGCAGCGTCCTCGGAGGGACCGATGAGCAGTTCTTC,CASSVLGGTDEQFF
TRBJ2-2,NA,once,TRBV4-3,TGCGCCAGCAGCCAAGATCGAGTTGGAGTGAACACCGGGGAGCTGTTTTTT,CASSQDRVGVNTGELFF
TRBJ1-2,NA,NA,TRBV27,TGTGCCAGCGCCGGGAACTATGGCTACACCTTC,CASAGNYGYTF
TRBJ2-7,TRBD1,NA,TRBV29-1,TGCAGCGTTGAGGGACAGGGGACGCTTCGTTACGAGCAGTACTTC,CSVEGQGTLRYEQYF
TRBJ1-5,NA,NA,TRBV7-6,TGTGCCAGCAGCTTACAGGGGTATAGTCAGCCCCAGCATTTT,CASSLQGYSQPQHF
TRBJ1-5,TRBD1,NA,TRBV6-2/TRBV6-3,TGTGCCAGCAGTGCCAGGGGGCTCGGACAGCCCCAGCATTTT,CASSARGLGQPQHF
TRBJ1-5,NA,NA,TRBV6-5,TGTGCCAGCAGGGCAAACAATCAGCCCCAGCATTTT,CASRANNQPQHF
TRBJ2-7,TRBD2,many,TRBV29-1,TGCAGCGTTGAAGCGGGCGGGGGGGTCTACGAGCAGTACTTC,CSVEAGGGVYEQYF
TRBJ2-1,TRBD2,NA,TRBV20-1,TGCAGTGCCCAGAGCGGGAGGGCCTGGAATGGGCAGTTCTTC,CSAQSGRAWNGQFF
TRBJ1-2,NA,NA,TRBV29-1,TGCAGCGTTGCCGACAGTCACTATGGCTACACCTTC,CSVADSHYGYTF
TRBJ2-1,NA,NA,TRBV20-1,TGCAGTGCTAGATCGGCGCGGCACTACAATGAGCAGTTCTTC,CSARSARHYNEQFF
TRBJ2-2,NA,NA,TRBV27,TGTGCCAGCAGTCCCCTACTACAAACCGGGGAGCTGTTTTTT,CASSPLLQTGELFF
TRBJ2-5,NA,NA,TRBV2,TGTGCCAGTTACCCGGGCTTTCAAGAGACCCAGTACTTC,CASYPGFQETQYF
TRBJ2-6,NA,NA,TRBV9,TGTGCCAGCAGCGTAGATCCCGCCTCTGGGGCCAACGTCCTGACTTTC,CASSVDPASGANVLTF
TRBJ2-5,TRBD1,NA,TRBV12-3/TRBV12-4,TGTGCCAGCAGGCCCACAGGGGGAGGCGAGACCCAGTACTTC,CASRPTGGGETQYF
TRBJ2-7,TRBD1,NA,TRBV20-1,TGCAGTGCTAGAGACACAGGGGGCTCTTCCTACGAGCAGTACTTC,CSARDTGGSSYEQYF
TRBJ2-5,TRBD1,NA,TRBV24-1,TGTGCCACCAGGGGACAGGGATGGTTGGAGACCCAGTACTTC,CATRGQGWLETQYF
TRBJ1-1,NA,NA,TRBV24-1,TGTGCCACCAGTGACCCGGGACGGAACACTGAAGCTTTCTTT,CATSDPGRNTEAFF
TRBJ2-5,NA,few,TRBV7-2,TGTGCCAGCAGCTACGGGGGTCAAGAGACCCAGTACTTC,CASSYGGQETQYF
TRBJ2-1,TRBD2,NA,TRBV6-1,TGTGCCAGCTCCCGCTGGACTAGCGGCTTAAGCTCCTACAATGAGCAGTTCTTC,CASSRWTSGLSSYNEQFF